These 5 T cell receptor beta chains were all obtained from the same sample, sequenced in a study of cytomegalovirus exposure and HLA in healthy donors. PCR used 60 Vbeta primers and 13 Jbeta primers. This table comes from immunoSEQ multiplex PCR, and its TCRdb copy is limited to in-frame clones, with some not included. This sample has roughly 110,000 clones, with around two thirds found just once. The material sequenced was PBMCs. These TCRs come from a woman between 40 and 50 years old in good health and CMV-seropositive.

This clone came up a few times. The rearrangement joins TRBV5-4 to TRBJ2-1; possibly TRBD1 for D (7 bases). The CDR3 spans 15 residues. V was shortened by 4 bases and J by 3 bases, with 14 bases between the two germline ends. From germline, CDR1 is SGHNT and CDR2 YYREEE (reference sequence). The CDR3 sequence is CASSNGGTVYNEQFF. In DNA, the CDR3 is TGTGCCAGCAGCAATGGAGGGACAGTCTACAATGAGCAGTTCTTC.

This chain joins TRBV5-6 and TRBJ1-1, with D unclear. The CDR3 is made up of 15 amino acids. Germline-derived CDR1 and CDR2 are SGHDT and YYEEEE. V was cut by 2 bases and J by 0 bases, with 11 bases left in between. The CDR3 DNA sequence: TGTGCCAGCAGCTTACGTCCAGACATGAACACTGAAGCTTTCTTT. Its translation is CASSLRPDMNTEAFF.

The V gene is TRBV6-1, the J gene TRBJ2-5; possibly TRBD2 for D (7 bases). The CDR3 is 14 residues long. V was pared by 0 bases and J by 5 bases, with 10 bases between. Germline V gene lookup returns CDR1 MNHNS and CDR2 SASEGT. The CDR3 loop reads CASSEAGGLETQYF. The DNA of the CDR3 is TGTGCCAGCAGTGAAGCGGGGGGGCTCGAGACCCAGTACTTC.

V and J are TRBV7-9 and TRBJ1-5; 11 bases are a match to TRBD1. The CDR3 loop spans 16 amino acids. Germline values: CDR1 SEHNR, CDR2 FQNEAQ (reference sequence). The V segment lost 5 bases and the J segment 4 bases; nucleotides outside the gene matches: 7. Written as DNA, the CDR3 is TGTGCCAGCAGCGCCGCCGGGACAGGGGGAAATCAGCCCCAGCATTTT. Translation gives CASSAAGTGGNQPQHF.

This clone occurred a few times. This chain uses TRBV6-5 with TRBJ1-3; D call uncertain. The CDR3 contains 15 residues. V gave up 4 bases and J gave up 6 bases, with 16 bases separating them. From germline, CDR1 is MNHEY and CDR2 SVGAGI. CDR3 sequence: CASSLWVEEENTIYF. The CDR3 coding sequence is TGTGCCAGCAGTTTGTGGGTCGAGGAGGAAAACACCATATATTTT.